This record covers a single TCR beta chain. TCRdb re-called the 5' RACE reads through MiXCR, storing one row per CDR3 protein. The sample consists of some 22,000 distinct CDR3 sequences, about 5% of them appearing once. These data are taken from a study of early T cells in non-severe SARS-CoV-2 infection. Study context: The chains were unpaired, and the sequenced material was bulk RNA from unsorted whole blood.

The junction had 4 bases not matched to a gene; V was cut back by 6 bases and J by 0 bases. This CDR3 comprises 15 residues. Germline CDR1 reads SNHLY; CDR2 reads FYNNEI. Sequencing used whole blood. The V call is TRBV2, the J call TRBJ2-3; 9 bases map to TRBD2. This clonotype was sampled from an adult who was a healthcare worker with PCR-confirmed SARS-CoV-2 infection or an uninfected control (not recorded which). Here the CDR3 reads CASRVAGASTDTQYF. The CDR3 nucleotides are TGTGCCAGCAGGGTAGCGGGGGCTAGCACAGATACGCAGTATTTT.